A single sample is the source of the 30 T cell receptor beta chains below, sequenced in a study of blood T cells in healthy people across ages. Together with a sample-barcoded 5' primer, a J-beta primer mix was included in a second PCR lasting roughly 6 to 12 cycles. Via MiXCR, TCRdb re-called the 5' RACE reads, giving one row per CDR3 protein. This table holds about 1.1 million distinct CDR3 sequences, 35% to 40% found once. Material for sequencing was blood. The receptor set was obtained from a man between 18 and 35 years old in good health.

The chain recombines TRBV6-5 with TRBJ2-1; 10 bases fit TRBD1. The germline CDR1 and CDR2 sequences are MNHEY and SVGAGI. V shed 6 bases and J 3 bases; nucleotides not matched to a gene: 8. The CDR3 runs to 16 residues. The CDR3: CASSFTTGGNYNEQFF. CDR3 bases: TGTGCCAGCAGCTTCACGACAGGGGGCAACTACAATGAGCAGTTCTTC.

The V and J genes are TRBV4-2 and TRBJ2-5; the D gene is possibly TRBD1 (5 bases). CDR1 and CDR2 (germline): LGHNA, YNFKEQ. Trimming stripped 1 base from V and 5 bases from J, with 11 bases between. The CDR3 totals 14 residues. DNA of the CDR3: TGTGCCAGCAGCCAAGCGAGCAGGGTTGAGACCCAGTACTTC. As protein: CASSQASRVETQYF.

This clonotype has only a few counts. Germline is not matched at one junction end, which may reflect a read error. The chain carries TRBV5-1 and TRBJ2-5; D perhaps matches TRBD1 (6 bases). Germline CDR1 is SGHRS and CDR2 is YFSETQ. This CDR3 spans 13 amino acids. DNA for the CDR3: TGTGCCAGCAGCTTGGGGACATACAATGAGCAGTACTTC. It yields the protein CASSLGTYNEQYF.

This clonotype was found many times. The chain links TRBV4-3 to TRBJ2-1; D might be TRBD1 (6 bases). The CDR3 totals 15 residues. Trimming took 0 bases from V and 9 from J, leaving 15 bases between them. Germline V gene sequence: CDR1 LGHNA, CDR2 YSLEER. CDR3 sequence (DNA): TGCGCCAGCAGCCAAGATTTTCCACGAGGGGGTGAGCAGTTCTTC. This codes for CASSQDFPRGGEQFF.

This clonotype was detected a few times. The V call is TRBV7-2, the J call TRBJ2-1, with TRBD2 as a possible D gene (6 bases). V shed 5 bases and J shed 6 bases, with 11 bases lying between them. The germline V gene has CDR1 SGHTA and CDR2 FQGNSA. The CDR3 extends over 13 amino acids. The CDR3 protein is CASSRGTANEQFF. The CDR3 nucleotides are TGTGCCAGCAGCCGGGGGACTGCCAATGAGCAGTTCTTC.

This clonotype has just a few counts. The chain links TRBV3-1 to TRBJ2-4, with 8 bases matching TRBD1. J lost 8 bases, V lost 4 bases, and 7 bases had no gene match. The CDR3 is 14 amino acids. Germline CDR1 and CDR2: LGHDT and YNNKEL (reference sequence). CDR3 loop: CASSLQGASDIQYF. Here the CDR3 DNA reads TGTGCCAGCAGCCTTCAGGGGGCAAGTGACATTCAGTACTTC.

This clonotype appeared many times. This chain joins TRBV12-3 or TRBV12-4 and TRBJ2-1; no clear D. Trimming pared 3 bases from V and 7 bases from J, leaving 10 bases between. The CDR3 contains 13 residues. The CDR3 loop reads CASSFSSTNEQFF. In DNA form, the CDR3 reads TGTGCCAGCAGTTTTAGTTCAACGAATGAGCAGTTCTTC.

V is TRBV13 and J is TRBJ2-1, with D perhaps assigned TRBD1 or TRBD2 (5 bases each). Germline V gene lookup returns CDR1 PRHDT and CDR2 FYEKMQ (reference sequence). Trimming removed 5 bases from V and 7 bases from J, with 24 bases in between. The CDR3 loop spans 17 amino acids. As DNA, the CDR3 is TGTGCCAGCAGCCCAACGGAGACGGGACCCCGTGTTAATGAGCAGTTCTTC. Its protein is CASSPTETGPRVNEQFF.

V and J are TRBV7-2 and TRBJ1-2; perhaps TRBD1 as D (6 bases). Germline assignment: CDR1 SGHTA and CDR2 FQGNSA. This CDR3 is 18 amino acids long. V was pared by 4 bases and J by 2 bases, with 23 bases between. The CDR3 loop reads CASSSTGGGWTANYGYTF. The CDR3 DNA reads as TGTGCCAGCAGCTCGACCGGGGGGGGTTGGACAGCAAACTATGGCTACACCTTC.

This clonotype was seen many times. The V and J genes are TRBV3-1 and TRBJ2-3; 13 bases align to TRBD2. V was pared by 4 bases and J by 2 bases, with 3 bases of the junction left unmatched. CDR3 length: 16 amino acids. Per the germline V gene, CDR1 is LGHDT and CDR2 is YNNKEL (reference sequence). The CDR3 protein is CASSLLAGGLTDTQYF. CDR3 DNA sequence: TGTGCCAGCAGCCTACTAGCGGGGGGGCTCACAGATACGCAGTATTTT.

This rearrangement joins TRBV12-3 or TRBV12-4 to TRBJ1-1; D is undetermined. CDR3 length: 15 amino acids. Trimming cost V 7 bases and J 2 bases, with 17 bases left between them. CDR3 nucleotides: TGTGCCAGCATCACTAGCGCGACGGGCAACACTGAAGCTTTCTTT. Protein product: CASITSATGNTEAFF.

With respect to this clonotype: This may stem from a read error, because a much larger clone lies one nucleotide away. V usage is TRBV20-1 and J usage is TRBJ1-1; possibly TRBD1 for D (6 bases). The CDR3 runs 15 residues. Germline V gene data show CDR1 as DFQATT and CDR2 as SNEGSKA (reference sequence). CDR3 sequence: CSAGELGRGDTEAFF. CDR3 nucleotides: TGCAGTGCTGGAGAGTTGGGGAGGGGGGACACTGAAGCTTTCTTT.

The chain combines TRBV15 with TRBJ1-4, with TRBD1 as a possible D gene (5 bases). CDR1 is LNHNV, CDR2 YYDKDF, per germline (reference sequence). The CDR3 length is 20 residues. Trimming took 0 bases from V and 4 from J, leaving 24 bases between them. CDR3 coding DNA: TGTGCCACCAGCAGAGATCGTTTACAGGAGACTACGCCACTTAATGAAAAACTGTTTTTT. Protein sequence: CATSRDRLQETTPLNEKLFF.

This clonotype is a singleton in its sample. The CDR3 DNA reads TGCGCCAGCAGCCAAGAGGGGGGGAGTACCAAAAACATTCAGTACTTC. Protein sequence: CASSQEGGSTKNIQYF. The chain joins TRBV4-1 to TRBJ2-4; TRBD2 aligns across 7 bases. V lost 0 bases, J lost 2 bases, and 4 bases stayed unmatched. Germline V gene sequence: CDR1 MGHRA, CDR2 YSYEKL. CDR3 size: 16 residues.

This clonotype showed up many times. This sequence joins TRBV29-1 and TRBJ2-7, with 8 bases aligning to TRBD1. Unmatched junction bases numbered 1, after V lost 3 bases and J lost 3 bases. This CDR3 has 12 amino acids. Germline V gene lookup returns CDR1 SQVTM and CDR2 ANQGSEA. The CDR3 DNA sequence: TGCAGCGTTGAGACAGGGGACTACGAGCAGTACTTC. Translating gives CSVETGDYEQYF.

The chain recombines TRBV12-3 or TRBV12-4 with TRBJ1-1; TRBD1 is a possible D gene (6 bases). The CDR3 loop spans 14 amino acids. V was clipped by 3 bases and J by 0 bases, with 8 bases between them. CDR3 in DNA: TGTGCCAGCAGTTTTTCAGGGGTGAACACTGAAGCTTTCTTT. Translated: CASSFSGVNTEAFF.

This clonotype was counted between two and nine times. The gene calls are TRBV6-2 or TRBV6-3 and TRBJ2-5, with TRBD2 matching over 7 bases. This CDR3 is 14 amino acids long. The germline V gene has CDR1 MNHEY and CDR2 SVGEGT. V shed 7 bases, J shed 2 bases, and the junction held 7 bases outside the gene matches. CDR3 DNA sequence: TGTGCCAGCACCAACAGCGGGGCTCAAGAGACCCAGTACTTC. Amino acid sequence: CASTNSGAQETQYF.

In DNA form, the CDR3 reads TGTGCCAGCACCCCGGGACAGCTACTTCCTGGGGCCAACGTCCTGACTTTC. Translating gives CASTPGQLLPGANVLTF. The rearrangement joins TRBV12-3 or TRBV12-4 to TRBJ2-6, with 7 bases that match TRBD1. This CDR3 is built from 17 residues. After removal of 7 bases from V and 2 bases from J, the junction contained 11 bases not matched to a gene.

The chain links TRBV12-3 or TRBV12-4 to TRBJ2-3; D is possibly TRBD1 (6 bases). The CDR3 spans 18 residues. With 3 bases removed from V and 0 bases from J, the gap between germline ends came to 19 bases. Here the CDR3 DNA reads TGTGCCAGCAGTTTCGGACAGAAGCTATCGACTAGCACAGATACGCAGTATTTT. Its translation: CASSFGQKLSTSTDTQYF.

With regard to this clonotype: One junction end disagrees with the germline gene, perhaps due to a read error. The rearrangement links TRBV4-1 to TRBJ2-3; 10 nucleotides line up with TRBD1. The CDR3 is made up of 15 amino acids. CDR1 MGHRA and CDR2 YSYEKL come from the germline V gene. Here the CDR3 reads CTSRAGQGVMDTQYF. The CDR3 DNA reads TGCACCAGCAGAGCAGGACAGGGGGTAATGGATACGCAGTATTTT.

The chain has TRBV9 and TRBJ2-3; TRBD1 aligns across 9 bases. The V segment lost 3 bases and the J segment 5 bases; nucleotides outside the gene matches: 10. Germline V CDR1 and CDR2: SGDLS, YYNGEE. The CDR3 covers 16 residues. The CDR3 region has the DNA TGTGCCAGCAGCGAAGACCGGGACAGGGCGATAGATACGCAGTATTTT. Protein product: CASSEDRDRAIDTQYF.

The chain links TRBV20-1 to TRBJ2-3, with D hard to call. The CDR3 is 14 amino acids. The ends were cut back, 1 base at V and 0 bases at J, with 8 bases in the middle. Germline assignment: CDR1 DFQATT and CDR2 SNEGSKA (reference sequence). The CDR3 DNA sequence: TGCAGTGCTAGAGGGAGAGTAAGCACAGATACGCAGTATTTT. Residues: CSARGRVSTDTQYF.

The J gene is TRBJ2-1, the V gene TRBV7-8, with D uncertain. Germline CDR1 and CDR2: SGHVS and FQNEAQ. The CDR3 contains 13 residues. Trimming took 0 bases from V and 10 from J, leaving 10 bases between them. DNA for the CDR3: TGTGCCAGCAGCTTAGCCTTGGGCCGGGAGCAGTTCTTC. It specifies CASSLALGREQFF.

The chain has TRBV11-2 and TRBJ2-1; 7 bases are a match to TRBD1. Germline CDR1 SGHAT, CDR2 FQNNGV. V lost 1 base and J lost 0; bases outside the gene matches: 6. The CDR3 runs to 17 residues. The CDR3 reads CASSLVSAGGSYNEQFF. Here the CDR3 DNA reads TGTGCCAGCAGCTTAGTTTCAGCAGGGGGCTCCTACAATGAGCAGTTCTTC.

The chain carries TRBV6-6 and TRBJ2-1, with D maybe TRBD1 (6 bases). The J call is in doubt because the DNA end fits TRBJ2-7 better. The CDR3 runs 17 residues. CDR1 is MNHNY and CDR2 is SVGAGI in the germline V gene (reference sequence). The CDR3, as DNA: TGTGCCAGCAGTTCTTTCCTAACAGGGAATTCCTACAATGAGCAGTACTTC. Residues: CASSSFLTGNSYNEQYF.

V gene TRBV29-1 combines with J gene TRBJ2-2; 9 bases match TRBD2. V lost 4 bases and J lost 3; bases outside the gene matches: 3. Looked up from germline, CDR1 is SQVTM and CDR2 is ANQGSEA. This CDR3 comprises 14 residues. The CDR3 DNA sequence: TGCAGCGTTGGAGCGGGGGGCTACACCGGGGAGCTGTTTTTT. It codes for CSVGAGGYTGELFF.

The CDR3 sequence: CSARTGSSYNEQYF. In nucleotides, the CDR3 is TGCAGTGCTAGGACAGGTAGCTCCTACAATGAGCAGTACTTC. V is TRBV20-1 and J is TRBJ2-1, with a weak D call TRBD1 (6 bases). The closer fit of TRBJ2-7 to the DNA end suggests the J call may be wrong. Germline CDR1 DFQATT, CDR2 SNEGSKA (reference sequence). The CDR3 contains 14 residues.

This chain uses TRBV4-1 with TRBJ2-2; perhaps TRBD1 as D (6 bases). Germline V lookup: CDR1 MGHRA, CDR2 YSYEKL. This CDR3 has 16 amino acids. Trimming removed 3 bases at V and 0 bases at J, with 11 bases between. The CDR3, as DNA: TGCGCCAGCAGCCAGCCAGACAGGACGAACACCGGGGAGCTGTTTTTT. It translates to CASSQPDRTNTGELFF.

V gene TRBV6-1 combines with J gene TRBJ2-3; 7 positions match TRBD1. The CDR3 has 16 residues. The junction had 13 bases not matched to a gene; V was cut back by 6 bases and J by 4 bases. Germline V CDR1 and CDR2: MNHNS, SASEGT. Here the CDR3 reads CASSARRGPGADTQYF. In nucleotides, the CDR3 is TGTGCCAGCAGCGCCCGAAGGGGGCCCGGGGCAGATACGCAGTATTTT.

The rearrangement links TRBV3-1 to TRBJ2-5; tentatively, D is TRBD1 (5 bases). The CDR3 covers 14 residues. CDR1 is LGHDT, CDR2 YNNKEL, per germline (reference sequence). V was shortened by 4 bases and J by 1 base, with 10 bases between the two germline ends. The CDR3 sequence: CASSPRQRQETQYF. The CDR3 nucleotides are TGTGCCAGCAGCCCGAGACAGCGCCAAGAGACCCAGTACTTC.